This T cell receptor (beta chain) originates from a study of shared clonotypes between healthy human individuals. In regard to this clone: The target antigen is unknown.

The method was immunoSEQ multiplex PCR; TCRdb's version includes in-frame clones alone and lacks a portion of them. The table lists roughly 2.6 million clones, approximately 94% of them singletons. Germline-derived CDR1 and CDR2 are MNHEY and SVGAGI. Trimming took off 5 bases at V and 3 bases at J, with 14 bases between the two ends. The CDR3 runs to 14 residues. Study results and limitations: Unshared clonotypes carried lower generation probabilities than those common to all four donors.

The source is a man aged 18 to 30 in good health. The chain has TRBV6-5 and TRBJ2-7; tentatively, D is TRBD1 (6 bases). Sequencing used naive CD4+ T cells sorted from blood. Subset: CD45RA+ positively selected. The DNA for the CDR3 is TGTGCCAGCAGTCCCCGGGACAACCTCTACGAGCAGTACTTC. This codes for CASSPRDNLYEQYF.